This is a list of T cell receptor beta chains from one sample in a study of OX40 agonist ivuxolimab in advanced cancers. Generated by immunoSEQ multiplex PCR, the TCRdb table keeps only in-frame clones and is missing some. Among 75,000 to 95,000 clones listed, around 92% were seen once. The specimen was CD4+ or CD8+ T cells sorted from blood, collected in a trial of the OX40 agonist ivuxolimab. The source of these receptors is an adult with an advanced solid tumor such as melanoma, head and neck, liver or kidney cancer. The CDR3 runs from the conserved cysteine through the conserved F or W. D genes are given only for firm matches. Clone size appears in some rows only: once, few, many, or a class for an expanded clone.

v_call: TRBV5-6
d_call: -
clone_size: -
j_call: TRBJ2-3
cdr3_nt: TGTGCCAGCAGCTCCCCCCCTGCTACAGATACGCAGTATTTT
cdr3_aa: CASSSPPATDTQYF

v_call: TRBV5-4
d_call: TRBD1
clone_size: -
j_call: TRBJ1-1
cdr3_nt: TGTGCCAGCAGCCCGAGACAGGGCGAGAACACTGAAGCTTTCTTT
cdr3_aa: CASSPRQGENTEAFF

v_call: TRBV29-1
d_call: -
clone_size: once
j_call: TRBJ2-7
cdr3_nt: TGCAGCGTTGTCCGGACCTACGAGCAGTACTTC
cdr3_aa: CSVVRTYEQYF

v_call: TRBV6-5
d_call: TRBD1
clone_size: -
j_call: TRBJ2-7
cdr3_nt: TGTGCCAGCAGGCTGGACAGGAAGTCCTACGAGCAGTACTTC
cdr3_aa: CASRLDRKSYEQYF

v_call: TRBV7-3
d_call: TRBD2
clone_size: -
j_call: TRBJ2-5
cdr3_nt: TGTGCCAGCAGCGCTCCGGGACTAGGGGTAGAGACCCAGTACTTC
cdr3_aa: CASSAPGLGVETQYF

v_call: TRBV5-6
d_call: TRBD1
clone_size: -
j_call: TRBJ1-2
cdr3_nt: TGTGCCAGCAGCTTCCGGGACAGGGGGCGCCCCCGGGGCTACACCTTC
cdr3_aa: CASSFRDRGRPRGYTF

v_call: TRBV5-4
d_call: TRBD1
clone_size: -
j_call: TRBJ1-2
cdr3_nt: TGTGCCAGCAGCCCCGCCGGGACAGGGAACTATGGCTACACCTTC
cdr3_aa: CASSPAGTGNYGYTF

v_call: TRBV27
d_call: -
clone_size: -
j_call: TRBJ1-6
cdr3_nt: TGTGCCAGCAGTGTCCGCAATTCACCCCTCCACTTT
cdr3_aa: CASSVRNSPLHF

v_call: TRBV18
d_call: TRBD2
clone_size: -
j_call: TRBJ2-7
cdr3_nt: TGTGCCAGCTCACGGGAGGGTAACTCCTACGAGCAGTACTTC
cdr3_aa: CASSREGNSYEQYF

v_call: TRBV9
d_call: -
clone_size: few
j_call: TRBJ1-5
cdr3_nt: TGTGCCAGCAGCGCCGGGCTGCGGGGGAGCAATCAGCCCCAGCATTTT
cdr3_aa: CASSAGLRGSNQPQHF

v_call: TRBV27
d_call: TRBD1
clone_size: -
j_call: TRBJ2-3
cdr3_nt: TGTGCCAGCAGTAACCGGGACAGGGTGACAGATACGCAGTATTTT
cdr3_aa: CASSNRDRVTDTQYF

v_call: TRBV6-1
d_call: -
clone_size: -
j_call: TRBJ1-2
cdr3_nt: TGTGCCAGCAGTGAACCGGTAGGCGGTGGCAGGGCTGGCTACACCTTC
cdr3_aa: CASSEPVGGGRAGYTF

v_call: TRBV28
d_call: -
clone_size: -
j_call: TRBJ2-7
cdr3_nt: TGTGCCAGCAGTTATGGGAGCTCCTACGAGCAGTACTTC
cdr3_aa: CASSYGSSYEQYF

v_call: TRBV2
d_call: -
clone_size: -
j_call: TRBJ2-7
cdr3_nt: TGTGCCAGCTTATCTAGGAGCCGCGAGCAGTACTTC
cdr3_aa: CASLSRSREQYF

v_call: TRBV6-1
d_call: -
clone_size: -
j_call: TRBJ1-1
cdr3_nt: TGTGCCAGCAGTGAACTAGAGGGGGACACTGAAGCTTTCTTT
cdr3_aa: CASSELEGDTEAFF

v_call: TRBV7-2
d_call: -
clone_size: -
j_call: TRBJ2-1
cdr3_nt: TGTGCCAGCAGCCAACCGGGGTGGTACAATGAGCAGTTCTTC
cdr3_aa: CASSQPGWYNEQFF

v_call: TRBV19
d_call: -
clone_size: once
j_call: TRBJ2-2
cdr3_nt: TGTGCCAGTAGCGTTGGGGTCACCGGGGAGCTGTTTTTT
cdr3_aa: CASSVGVTGELFF

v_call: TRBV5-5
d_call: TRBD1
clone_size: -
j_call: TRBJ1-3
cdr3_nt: TGTGCCAGCAGCCCGCACAGGGGCACTGGAAACACCATATATTTT
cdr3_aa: CASSPHRGTGNTIYF

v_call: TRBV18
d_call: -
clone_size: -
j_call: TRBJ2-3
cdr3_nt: TGTGCCAGCTCAGGTAGCACAGATACGCAGTATTTT
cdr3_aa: CASSGSTDTQYF

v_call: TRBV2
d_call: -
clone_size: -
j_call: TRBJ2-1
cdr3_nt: TGTGCCAGCAGTGTCCGGAGACTAGAAAGTAATGAGCAGTTCTTC
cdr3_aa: CASSVRRLESNEQFF

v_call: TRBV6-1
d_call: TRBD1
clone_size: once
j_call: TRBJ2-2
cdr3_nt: TGTGCCAGCAATCCGACAGGGGACACCGGGGAGCTGTTTTTT
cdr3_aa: CASNPTGDTGELFF

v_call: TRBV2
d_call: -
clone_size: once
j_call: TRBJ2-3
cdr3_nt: TGTGCCAGCAGGCGGGACACAGATACGCAGTATTTT
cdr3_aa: CASRRDTDTQYF

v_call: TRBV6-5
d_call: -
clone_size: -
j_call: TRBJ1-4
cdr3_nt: TGTGCCAGCACAGGAAGGAGCACTAATGAAAAACTGTTTTTT
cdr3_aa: CASTGRSTNEKLFF

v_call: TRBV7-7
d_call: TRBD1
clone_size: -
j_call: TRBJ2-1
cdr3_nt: TGTGCTAGCAGCTTAGGACAGGGCACCTACAATGAGCAGTTCTTC
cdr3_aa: CASSLGQGTYNEQFF

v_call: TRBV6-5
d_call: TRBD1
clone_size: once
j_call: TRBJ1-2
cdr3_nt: TGTGCCAGCAGTGCACCGGGACAGGGGGCTGGCTACACCTTC
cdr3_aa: CASSAPGQGAGYTF

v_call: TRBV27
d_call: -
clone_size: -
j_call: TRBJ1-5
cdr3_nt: TGTGCCAGCAGTTCCCTCTCCGGGGGAGAGACTAATCAGCCCCAGCATTTT
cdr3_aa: CASSSLSGGETNQPQHF

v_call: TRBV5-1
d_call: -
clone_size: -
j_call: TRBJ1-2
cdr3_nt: TGTGCCAGCAGCCCAGGGAACTATGGCTACACCTTC
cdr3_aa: CASSPGNYGYTF

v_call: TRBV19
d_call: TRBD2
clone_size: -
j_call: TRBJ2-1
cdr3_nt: TGTGCCAGTAGTAAGCCGGGAGGTCATGAGCAGTTCTTC
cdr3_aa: CASSKPGGHEQFF

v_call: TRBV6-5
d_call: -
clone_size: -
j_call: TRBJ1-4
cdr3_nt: TGTGCCAGCAGGATTACGCCCGGTGAAAAACTGTTTTTT
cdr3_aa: CASRITPGEKLFF

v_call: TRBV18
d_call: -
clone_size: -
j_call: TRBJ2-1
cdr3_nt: TGTGCCAGCTCACGGGACAATGGGTACGATGAGCAGTTCTTC
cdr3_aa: CASSRDNGYDEQFF

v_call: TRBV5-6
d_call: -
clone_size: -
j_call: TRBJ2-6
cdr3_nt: TGTGCCAGCAGCTCCCTACCCTCTGGGGCCAACGTCCTGACTTTC
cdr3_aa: CASSSLPSGANVLTF

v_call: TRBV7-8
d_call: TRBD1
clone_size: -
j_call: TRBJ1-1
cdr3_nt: TGTGCCAGCAGCTTAGCGACAGGGTCGATTGAAGCTTTCTTT
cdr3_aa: CASSLATGSIEAFF

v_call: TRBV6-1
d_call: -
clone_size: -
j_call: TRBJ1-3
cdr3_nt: TGTGCCAGCAGTGCGTCAGTTGGCGGCAACACCATATATTTT
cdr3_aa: CASSASVGGNTIYF

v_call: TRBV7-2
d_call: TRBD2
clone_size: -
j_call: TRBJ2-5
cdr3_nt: TGTGCCAGCAGCTTAGAGCTCTTTCAGCGGGGGGCGGGGGAGACCCAGTACTTC
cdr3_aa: CASSLELFQRGAGETQYF

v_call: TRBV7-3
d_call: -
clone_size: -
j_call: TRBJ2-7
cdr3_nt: TGTGCCAGCAGCTCAGCCGGAGGGCCCTACGAGCAGTACTTC
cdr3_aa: CASSSAGGPYEQYF

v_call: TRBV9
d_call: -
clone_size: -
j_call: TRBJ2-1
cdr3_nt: TGTGCCAGCAGCGTAGAGCGGGTCGGCTACAATGAGCAGTTCTTC
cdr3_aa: CASSVERVGYNEQFF

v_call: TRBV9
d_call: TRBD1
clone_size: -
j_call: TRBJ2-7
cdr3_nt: TGTGCCAGCAGCGCCGGGACAGGCATCTACGAGCAGTACTTC
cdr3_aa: CASSAGTGIYEQYF

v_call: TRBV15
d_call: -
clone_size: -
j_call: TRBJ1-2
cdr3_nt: TGTGCCACCAGCAGAACCAAGGACAGTGTAACTGGCTACACCTTC
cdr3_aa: CATSRTKDSVTGYTF

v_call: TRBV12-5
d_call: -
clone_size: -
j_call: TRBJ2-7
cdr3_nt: TGTGCTAGTGGAGTAGGCTACGAGCAGTACTTC
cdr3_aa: CASGVGYEQYF

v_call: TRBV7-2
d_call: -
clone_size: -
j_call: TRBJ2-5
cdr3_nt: TGTGCCAGCAGCTTACAGGTTTCGGCCACCCAGTACTTC
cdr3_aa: CASSLQVSATQYF

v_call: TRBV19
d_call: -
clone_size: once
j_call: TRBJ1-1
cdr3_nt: TGTGCCAGTAGTTCCGGACGGTTGAACACTGAAGCTTTCTTT
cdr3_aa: CASSSGRLNTEAFF

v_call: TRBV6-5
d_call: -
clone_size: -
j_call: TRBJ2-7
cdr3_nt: TGTGCCAGCAGTCCGACCCCGTGGGACGAGCAGTACTTC
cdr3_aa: CASSPTPWDEQYF

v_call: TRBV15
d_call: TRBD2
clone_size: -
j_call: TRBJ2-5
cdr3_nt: TGTGCCACCGGCGCGGGAGGGCCGGGGGAGACCCAGTACTTC
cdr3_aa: CATGAGGPGETQYF

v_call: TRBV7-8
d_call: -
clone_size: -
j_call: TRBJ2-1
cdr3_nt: TGTGCCAGCAGCCCCGACCGTGAGCAGTTCTTC
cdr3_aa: CASSPDREQFF

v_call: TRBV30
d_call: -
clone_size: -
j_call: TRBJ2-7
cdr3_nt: TGTGCCTGTACGGGGGTAGTCTACGAGCAGTACTTC
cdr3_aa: CACTGVVYEQYF

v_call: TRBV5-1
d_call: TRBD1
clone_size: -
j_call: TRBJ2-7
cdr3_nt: TGCGCCAGCAGCAGGACAGGACAGGGAAGCTCCTACGAGCAGTACTTC
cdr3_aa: CASSRTGQGSSYEQYF

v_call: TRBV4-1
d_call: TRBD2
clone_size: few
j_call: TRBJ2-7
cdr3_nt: TGCGCCAGCAGCCAAGACGTTTCAGCGGGAGGACGAGAGCAGTACTTC
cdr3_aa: CASSQDVSAGGREQYF

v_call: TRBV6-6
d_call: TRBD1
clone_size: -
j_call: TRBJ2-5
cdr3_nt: TGTGCCAGCAGTTACCCCGGACAGGGGCAAGAGACCCAGTACTTC
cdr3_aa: CASSYPGQGQETQYF

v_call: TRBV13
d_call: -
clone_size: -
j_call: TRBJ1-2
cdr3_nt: TGTGCCAGCAGCTTACGCGGCAGCTACTATGGCTACACCTTC
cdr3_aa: CASSLRGSYYGYTF

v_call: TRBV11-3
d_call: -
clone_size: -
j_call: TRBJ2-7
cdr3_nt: TGTGCCAGCAGCTTAGGTCGGATCAGCTCCTACGAGCAGTACTTC
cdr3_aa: CASSLGRISSYEQYF

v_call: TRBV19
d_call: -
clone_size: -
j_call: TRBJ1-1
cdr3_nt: TGTGCCAGTAGTGAAAGGGTCACTGAAGCTTTCTTT
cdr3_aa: CASSERVTEAFF

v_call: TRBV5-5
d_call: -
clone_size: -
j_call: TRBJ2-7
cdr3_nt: TGTGCCAGCAGCTTGGCTGGCTCGATTACCTACGAGCAGTACTTC
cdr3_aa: CASSLAGSITYEQYF

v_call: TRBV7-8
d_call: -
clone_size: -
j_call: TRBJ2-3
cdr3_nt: TGTGCCAGCAGCTTAACCCAAGGCTCCACAGATACGCAGTATTTT
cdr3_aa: CASSLTQGSTDTQYF

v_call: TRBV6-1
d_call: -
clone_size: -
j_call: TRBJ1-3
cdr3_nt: TGTGCCAGCAGTGGGGGGCAAGCGGGACGCTCTGGAAACACCATATATTTT
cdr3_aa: CASSGGQAGRSGNTIYF

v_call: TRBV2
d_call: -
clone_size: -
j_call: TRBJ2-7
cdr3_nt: TGTGCCAGCGGGGATGGGCAGCTCAGACGGTACGAGCAGTACTTC
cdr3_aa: CASGDGQLRRYEQYF

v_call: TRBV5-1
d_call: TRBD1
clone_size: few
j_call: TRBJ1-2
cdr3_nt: TGCGCCAGCAGCTTGGGACAGGGTGATGGCTACACCTTC
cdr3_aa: CASSLGQGDGYTF

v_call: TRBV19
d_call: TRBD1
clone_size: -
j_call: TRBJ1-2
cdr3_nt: TGTGCCAGTACCCCATCAGGGGGCCACCTAGCTAACTATGGCTACACCTTC
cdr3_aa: CASTPSGGHLANYGYTF